This record covers a single TCR beta chain. This specimen belongs to a study of beta chain features in type 1 diabetes. Study details: Across every sample, approximately 110,000,000 sorted cells were examined in total.

The study reverse transcribed the entire isolated RNA, so it sequenced expressed TCRB transcripts. Sequencing was performed with immunoSEQ multiplex PCR; in TCRdb, only in-frame clones are kept and a portion is missing. The sample carries 140,000 or so clones, about a tenth recorded once. There are 14 residues in the CDR3. Looked up from germline, CDR1 is MDHEN and CDR2 is SYDVKM. Trimming removed 2 bases from V and 9 bases from J; junction bases left unmatched: 6. The chain links TRBV28 to TRBJ2-1, with 8 bases fitting TRBD1. Sequenced input: central memory CD4+ T cells from blood. This TCR came from a man aged 18-30 years in good health. The CDR3 DNA reads as TGTGCCAGCAGTTTAGGGGGGACAGGCCCTGAGCAGTTCTTC. Residues: CASSLGGTGPEQFF.